A selection of T cell receptor beta chains follows, all from one sample in a study of PD-1 and CTLA-4 blockade in melanoma. Using immunoSEQ multiplex PCR, the repertoire was profiled, and TCRdb retains in-frame clones only, with some absent. The sample records roughly 16,000 clones, around 70% being singletons. The sample consisted of CD8+ T cells from peripheral blood, taken before anti-PD-1 treatment. Receptors originate from a human donor with melanoma. Both conserved end residues are part of each CDR3. The D gene is left open where the match is weak. Where a row states a size, it is once, few, many or the class of an expanded clone; other rows omit it.

clone size,J gene,V gene,D gene,CDR3 protein,CDR3 DNA
few,TRBJ1-2,TRBV28,-,CASCLRGGGEPLYGYTF,TGTGCCAGCTGTTTACGCGGAGGGGGGGAACCACTCTATGGCTACACCTTC
-,TRBJ2-5,TRBV4-1,-,CASSQDFNSFYETQYF,TGCGCCAGCAGCCAAGATTTTAACAGCTTCTACGAGACCCAGTACTTC
-,TRBJ1-5,TRBV7-6,-,CASSLYETSNQPQHF,TGTGCCAGCAGCTTATATGAGACGAGCAATCAGCCCCAGCATTTT
-,TRBJ1-5,TRBV6-4,TRBD1,CASRWGQPDQPQHF,TGTGCCAGCAGATGGGGACAGCCAGATCAGCCCCAGCATTTT
-,TRBJ1-1,TRBV19,TRBD1,CASTLPGQGNTEAFF,TGTGCCAGTACCCTACCGGGACAGGGGAACACTGAAGCTTTCTTT
once,TRBJ2-1,TRBV3-1/TRBV3-2,TRBD2,CASSQDRPSGSDEQFF,TGTGCCAGCAGCCAAGATAGGCCTAGCGGGAGCGACGAGCAGTTCTTC
-,TRBJ2-2,TRBV24-1,-,CATSDRGHYTGELFF,TGTGCCACCAGTGATAGGGGACACTACACCGGGGAGCTGTTTTTT
-,TRBJ1-4,TRBV6-5,TRBD1,CASSLQGAREKLFF,TGTGCCAGCAGCTTACAGGGGGCTAGGGAAAAACTGTTTTTT
few,TRBJ2-5,TRBV29-1,-,CSVEYALQPQRYQETQYF,TGCAGCGTTGAATACGCTCTACAACCTCAGCGGTACCAAGAGACCCAGTACTTC
-,TRBJ1-2,TRBV7-9,TRBD1,CASSQSGQGDGYTF,TGTGCCAGCAGCCAATCTGGACAGGGGGATGGCTACACCTTC
-,TRBJ1-5,TRBV30,-,CAWSTRDLNQPQHF,TGTGCCTGGAGTACCCGGGACCTTAATCAGCCCCAGCATTTT
once,TRBJ2-1,TRBV11-3,-,CASSLGLEQFF,TGTGCCAGCAGCTTAGGGTTAGAGCAGTTCTTC
-,TRBJ2-3,TRBV3-1/TRBV3-2,-,CASSQEFAAPLTGSTDTQYF,TGTGCCAGCAGCCAAGAATTCGCCGCACCGCTTACAGGAAGCACAGATACGCAGTATTTT
few,TRBJ1-2,TRBV1,-,CTSGLRAPRGYTF,TGCACCAGCGGTCTTCGGGCCCCTCGGGGCTACACCTTC
-,TRBJ2-7,TRBV24-1,-,CATSLGSEQYF,TGTGCCACCAGTCTAGGATCCGAGCAGTACTTC
-,TRBJ2-7,TRBV4-2,-,CASSYGGYEQYF,TGTGCCAGCAGTTACGGAGGCTACGAGCAGTACTTC
-,TRBJ1-1,TRBV5-1,-,CASSPGRSGPGLPVGGWVKAFF,TGCGCCAGCAGCCCAGGACGAAGTGGTCCAGGGCTCCCTGTCGGCGGTTGGGTAAAAGCTTTCTTT
-,TRBJ2-3,TRBV19,-,CASSIGGITADTQYF,TGTGCCAGTAGTATAGGTGGCATTACGGCAGATACGCAGTATTTT
medium-sized,TRBJ1-5,TRBV27,-,CASSAGGLGNQPQHF,TGTGCCAGCAGCGCCGGGGGTCTGGGCAATCAGCCCCAGCATTTT
-,TRBJ1-1,TRBV25-1,-,CASSLIGSSMNTEAFF,TGTGCCAGCAGCCTCATTGGCAGCAGCATGAACACTGAAGCTTTCTTT
-,TRBJ2-7,TRBV5-5,TRBD1,CASSSETGDYEQYF,TGTGCCAGCAGCTCTGAGACAGGGGACTACGAGCAGTACTTC
-,TRBJ2-5,TRBV11-2,TRBD2,CASTGRRGGQETQYF,TGTGCCAGCACCGGGCGGCGGGGGGGCCAAGAGACCCAGTACTTC
-,TRBJ1-2,TRBV5-4,-,CASSLGGSDYGYTF,TGTGCCAGCAGCTTGGGTGGGTCAGACTATGGCTACACCTTC
-,TRBJ2-7,TRBV7-8,-,CASSRFDGYEQYF,TGTGCCAGCAGCCGATTCGACGGGTACGAGCAGTACTTC
-,TRBJ2-7,TRBV29-1,-,CSVEFGEYEQYF,TGCAGCGTTGAATTCGGGGAATACGAGCAGTACTTC
-,TRBJ2-7,TRBV4-1,-,CASSQDRSPYEQYF,TGCGCCAGCAGCCAAGATCGCAGCCCCTACGAGCAGTACTTC
few,TRBJ1-1,TRBV19,-,CASSIAQTLEAFF,TGTGCCAGTAGTATAGCGCAAACCCTAGAAGCTTTCTTT
-,TRBJ1-5,TRBV10-3,TRBD1,CAISDRDRELNQPQHF,TGTGCCATCAGTGACCGGGACAGGGAATTGAATCAGCCCCAGCATTTT
-,TRBJ1-6,TRBV13,-,CASSEGGMPPLHF,TGTGCCAGCAGCGAAGGAGGGATGCCACCCCTCCACTTT
few,TRBJ1-3,TRBV27,-,CASSPRDEAGNTIYF,TGTGCCAGCAGTCCTCGGGACGAAGCCGGAAACACCATATATTTT
-,TRBJ1-2,TRBV7-9,-,CASSPDLSYGYTF,TGTGCCAGCAGCCCGGACCTGTCCTATGGCTACACCTTC
-,TRBJ1-5,TRBV6-6,-,CASKLLDSNQPQHF,TGTGCCAGCAAACTTCTTGATAGCAATCAGCCCCAGCATTTT
-,TRBJ2-7,TRBV21-1,-,CASSKDKVYEQYF,TGTGCCAGCAGCAAAGATAAGGTTTACGAGCAGTACTTC
-,TRBJ2-1,TRBV3-1/TRBV3-2,TRBD2,CASSRGTSGEQFF,TGTGCCAGCAGCCGCGGGACTAGCGGTGAGCAGTTCTTC
-,TRBJ1-3,TRBV30,TRBD1,CAWGQGTGNTIYF,TGTGCCTGGGGACAGGGGACTGGAAACACCATATATTTT
-,TRBJ1-2,TRBV11-3,TRBD1,CASRPGQGDSYGYTF,TGTGCCAGCAGGCCCGGGCAGGGGGATTCCTATGGCTACACCTTC
-,TRBJ1-5,TRBV5-1,TRBD1,CASRPGTGGSNQPQHF,TGCGCCAGCAGACCCGGGACAGGGGGGTCGAACCAGCCCCAGCATTTT
-,TRBJ2-6,TRBV27,-,CASTTNSGANVLTF,TGTGCCAGCACAACAAACTCTGGGGCCAACGTCCTGACTTTC
-,TRBJ1-1,TRBV6-1,TRBD1,CASSGPLQGMNTEAFF,TGTGCCAGCAGTGGACCCCTACAGGGGATGAACACTGAAGCTTTCTTT
-,TRBJ1-2,TRBV7-9,-,CASSLAFGYTF,TGTGCCAGCAGCTTAGCCTTTGGCTACACCTTC
-,TRBJ2-1,TRBV11-3,TRBD2,CASSLSSGSKQFF,TGTGCCAGCAGCCTTTCTAGCGGCTCAAAGCAGTTCTTC
-,TRBJ1-2,TRBV4-2,TRBD1,CASSQDRGANYGYTF,TGTGCCAGCAGCCAAGACAGGGGGGCGAACTATGGCTACACCTTC
once,TRBJ1-5,TRBV19,-,CASSAAGPQHF,TGTGCCAGTAGTGCAGCCGGGCCCCAGCATTTT
-,TRBJ2-4,TRBV24-1,-,CATSGTRLGIQYF,TGTGCCACCAGTGGCACTCGGTTGGGCATTCAGTACTTC
few,TRBJ2-7,TRBV2,TRBD1,CASSENRDRSSYEQYF,TGTGCCAGCAGTGAAAACCGGGACAGAAGCTCCTACGAGCAGTACTTC
-,TRBJ1-3,TRBV9,-,CASSRGRDGRNTIYF,TGTGCCAGCAGCAGGGGGAGGGATGGTCGAAACACCATATATTTT
-,TRBJ2-7,TRBV19,-,CASRDPTRSSYEQYF,TGTGCCAGTAGGGACCCTACGCGGAGCTCCTACGAGCAGTACTTC
-,TRBJ1-6,TRBV12-3/TRBV12-4,-,CASSFSYNSPLHF,TGTGCCAGCAGTTTCTCCTATAATTCACCCCTCCACTTT
-,TRBJ1-2,TRBV20-1,-,CSAQGLNGYTF,TGCAGTGCGCAAGGACTGAATGGCTACACCTTC
-,TRBJ1-2,TRBV29-1,-,CSVEGGEIYGYTF,TGCAGCGTAGAAGGGGGGGAAATCTATGGCTACACCTTC
-,TRBJ2-7,TRBV5-6,TRBD1,CASGGQGTEQYF,TGTGCCAGCGGGGGACAGGGTACCGAGCAGTACTTC
few,TRBJ1-1,TRBV12-3/TRBV12-4,-,CASSLGLRAEAFF,TGTGCCAGCAGTTTAGGCCTTAGGGCTGAAGCTTTCTTT
-,TRBJ1-5,TRBV4-1,TRBD1,CASSGQGSNQPQHF,TGCGCCAGCAGTGGACAGGGGAGCAATCAGCCCCAGCATTTT
few,TRBJ1-5,TRBV19,TRBD1,CASVQGARPNQPQHF,TGTGCCAGTGTACAGGGGGCGCGACCTAATCAGCCCCAGCATTTT